This T cell receptor (beta chain) comes out of a study of blood T cell repertoires in COVID-19. The overall study: COVID-19 samples collected from the United States, Italy and Spain covered acute and convalescent phases.

Under the authors' procedure: The authors estimated nucleated cell counts from reference gene primer amplification. Method: immunoSEQ multiplex PCR; TCRdb's copy keeps in-frame clones and lacks some. That table furnishes V, J and clone size, whereas the DNA furnished D and trimming. The sample holds a few hundred thousand clones, roughly 87% seen once. Trimming took 1 base from V and 13 from J, leaving 14 bases between them. The CDR3 totals 13 residues. Germline V gives CDR1 GTSNPN, CDR2 SVGIG (reference sequence). This clone appeared once. The gene calls are TRBV30 and TRBJ1-6; no firm D call. This TCR derives from a woman aged 40 to 49 who had recovered from COVID-19. The sample comprised peripheral blood. The CDR3 sequence is CAWSASETVPLHF. CDR3 in DNA: TGTGCCTGGAGTGCTTCCGAAACGGTGCCCCTCCACTTT.